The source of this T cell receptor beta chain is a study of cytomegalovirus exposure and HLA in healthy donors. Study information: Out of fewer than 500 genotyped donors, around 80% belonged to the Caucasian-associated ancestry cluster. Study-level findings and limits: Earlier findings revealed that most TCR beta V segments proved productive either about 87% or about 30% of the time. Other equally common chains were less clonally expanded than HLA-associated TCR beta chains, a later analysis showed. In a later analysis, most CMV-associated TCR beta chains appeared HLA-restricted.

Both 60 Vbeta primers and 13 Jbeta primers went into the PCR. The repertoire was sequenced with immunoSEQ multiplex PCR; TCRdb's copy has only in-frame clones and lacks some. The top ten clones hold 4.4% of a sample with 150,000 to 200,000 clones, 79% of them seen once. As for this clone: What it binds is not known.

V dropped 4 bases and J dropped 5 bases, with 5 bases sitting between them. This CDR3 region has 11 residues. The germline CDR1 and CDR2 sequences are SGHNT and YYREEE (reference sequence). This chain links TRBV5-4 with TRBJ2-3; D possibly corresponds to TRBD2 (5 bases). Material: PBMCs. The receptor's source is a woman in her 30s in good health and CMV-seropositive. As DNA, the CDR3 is TGTGCCAGCAGCCGGGAAGATACGCAGTATTTT. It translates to CASSREDTQYF.